These 17 T cell receptor beta chains were all obtained from the same sample, sequenced in a study of blood T cells in healthy people across ages. Using a J-beta primer mix together with a sample-barcoded 5' primer, a second PCR was run for roughly 7 to 12 cycles. Each CDR3 protein gets one entry after TCRdb re-called the 5' RACE reads with MiXCR. The profile shows fewer than 750,000 distinct CDR3 sequences, approximately 52% of them singletons. Sequenced: blood. The receptors stem from an elderly woman in good health.

This clonotype was observed many times. The V and J genes are TRBV6-6 and TRBJ2-1; 10 bases fit TRBD2. V gave up 4 bases and J gave up 4 bases; unmatched junction bases: 7. This CDR3 comprises 16 residues. Germline V gene data show CDR1 as MNHNY and CDR2 as SVGAGI (reference sequence). This CDR3 reads CASSSSGAGGYNEQFF. The CDR3, as DNA: TGTGCCAGCAGTTCCTCCGGAGCGGGGGGGTACAATGAGCAGTTCTTC.

This clonotype appeared many times. The V gene is TRBV4-1, the J gene TRBJ2-5; D is perhaps TRBD1 (5 bases). The germline V gene has CDR1 MGHRA and CDR2 YSYEKL. The CDR3 covers 13 residues. The V end was cut by 4 bases, the J end by 5 bases, with 11 bases between. CDR3 residues: CASSRNRPETQYF. The DNA for the CDR3 is TGCGCCAGCAGCCGAAACAGGCCGGAGACCCAGTACTTC.

This clonotype was observed many times. The chain recombines TRBV20-1 with TRBJ1-2; possible D gene TRBD1, 5 bases. The germline CDR1 and CDR2 sequences are DFQATT and SNEGSKA (reference sequence). The CDR3 covers 11 residues. The CDR3 spells CSADRDDGYTF. Here the CDR3 DNA reads TGCAGCGCAGACAGAGACGATGGCTACACCTTC.

The gene calls are TRBV4-1 and TRBJ2-3; D is unclear. Germline-derived CDR1 and CDR2 are MGHRA and YSYEKL. This CDR3 has 15 residues. The V and J ends lost 1 base and 0 bases respectively, with 8 bases between them. In DNA form, the CDR3 reads TGCGCCAGCAGCCAAGTCCCAGGAAGCACAGATACGCAGTATTTT. Translation gives CASSQVPGSTDTQYF.

This rearrangement joins TRBV5-1 to TRBJ1-6; no reliable D call. The germline CDR1 and CDR2 sequences are SGHRS and YFSETQ. The ends were cut back, 4 bases at V and 3 bases at J, with 11 bases in the middle. CDR3 length: 15 amino acids. The CDR3 sequence is CASSPFADYNSPLHF. The CDR3 DNA is TGCGCCAGCAGCCCGTTCGCCGACTATAATTCACCCCTCCACTTT.

Many counts were recorded for this clonotype. The chain links TRBV9 to TRBJ2-7, with 8 bases that match TRBD1. Germline V lookup: CDR1 SGDLS, CDR2 YYNGEE. The V gene end was trimmed by 3 bases and the J gene end by 2 bases; junction bases not matched to a gene: 4. The CDR3 totals 14 residues. As DNA, the CDR3 is TGTGCCAGCAGCGGGACAGGGTACGCCTACGAGCAGTACTTC. This sequence encodes CASSGTGYAYEQYF.

Regarding this clonotype: With a much larger clone just one base away, this may be a read error. J is TRBJ2-1 and V is TRBV20-1; D may be TRBD2 (5 bases). Germline V gene lookup returns CDR1 DFQATT and CDR2 SNEGSKA (reference sequence). Trimming took off 0 bases at V and 0 bases at J, with 12 bases between the two ends. CDR3 length: 16 amino acids. CDR3 in amino acids: CSARDPAVSSYNEQFF. In DNA form, the CDR3 reads TGCAGTGCTAGAGATCCAGCGGTGAGCTCCTACAATGAGCAGTTCTTC.

Note on this clonotype: Given a much more abundant clone one base away, this may be a read error. This chain uses TRBV20-1 with TRBJ2-1, with a tentative D call TRBD2 (5 bases). Trimming removed 6 bases at V and 4 bases at J, with 13 bases between. The CDR3 totals 13 residues. The germline V gene has CDR1 DFQATT and CDR2 SNEGSKA (reference sequence). CDR3: CSAIGGGYNEQFF. Here the CDR3 DNA reads TGCAGTGCGATCGGCGGCGGGTACAATGAGCAGTTCTTC.

As concerns this clonotype: This may come from a read error, since a much larger clone is one base off. This chain connects TRBV24-1 to TRBJ2-7, with TRBD2 matching over 8 bases. Germline V gives CDR1 KGHDR, CDR2 SFDVKD. Trimming at V came to 4 bases and at J to 7 bases, leaving 14 bases not matched to a gene. The CDR3 loop spans 16 amino acids. In nucleotides, the CDR3 is TGTGCCACCAGTGACGGAGCGGGGGCGAATTACAATGAGCAGTACTTC. This encodes CATSDGAGANYNEQYF.

This clonotype has just one count. The J gene is TRBJ2-7, the V gene TRBV10-3, with D maybe TRBD1 (5 bases). V dropped 0 bases and J dropped 0 bases, with 6 bases sitting between them. This CDR3 is 14 amino acids long. The germline V gene encodes CDR1 ENHRY and CDR2 SYGVKD. CDR3 in DNA: TGTGCCATCAGTGAGTCAGGGGACTCCTACGAGCAGTACTTC. This gives the protein CAISESGDSYEQYF.

This clonotype was seen repeatedly, ten times or more. The J gene is TRBJ2-7, the V gene TRBV27, with 13 bases fitting TRBD2. In germline, CDR1 is MNHEY, CDR2 SMNVEV (reference sequence). The trim removed 4 bases at V and 3 bases at J, leaving 3 bases unmatched. CDR3 length: 15 amino acids. The DNA of the CDR3 is TGTGCCAGCAGTTCACTAGCGGGGGGGCACTACGAGCAGTACTTC. Translation: CASSSLAGGHYEQYF.

The V and J genes are TRBV6-2 or TRBV6-3 and TRBJ2-1; tentative D call: TRBD2 (5 bases). CDR3 length: 16 amino acids. The V gene's germline CDR1 is MNHEY and CDR2 SVGEGT. V was trimmed by 6 bases and J by 3 bases, leaving 18 bases between them. For the CDR3, the DNA is TGTGCCAGCAGCGAGGGTGGCCGGGCCTTCTACAATGAGCAGTTCTTC. Encoded protein: CASSEGGRAFYNEQFF.

This clonotype was detected many times. The rearrangement joins TRBV3-1 to TRBJ1-5; no definite D call. The V end lost 1 base, the J end lost 9 bases, and 7 bases lay between the germline ends. The CDR3 spans 12 residues. CDR1 LGHDT and CDR2 YNNKEL come from the germline V gene (reference sequence). CDR3: CASSQGVAPQHF. CDR3 DNA: TGTGCCAGCAGCCAAGGGGTTGCGCCCCAGCATTTT. Full variable domain (missing parts from reference TRBV3-1 and TRBJ1-5): DTAVSQTPKYLVTQMGNDKSIKCEQNLGHDTMYWYKQDSKKFLKIMFSYNNKELIINETVPNRFSPKSPDKAHLNLHINSLELGDSAVYFCASSQGVAPQHFGDGTRLSIL.

V gene TRBV20-1 combines with J gene TRBJ2-7; TRBD1 aligns across 8 bases. Germline CDR1 and CDR2: DFQATT and SNEGSKA (reference sequence). CDR3 length: 14 amino acids. The V gene end was trimmed by 4 bases and the J gene end by 2 bases; junction bases not matched to a gene: 7. The CDR3 here is CSATTGAGPYEQYF. The CDR3 coding sequence is TGCAGTGCTACGACAGGGGCGGGTCCCTACGAGCAGTACTTC.

In this sample, this clonotype turned up once. The gene calls are TRBV3-1 and TRBJ2-6, with D possibly matching TRBD2 (5 bases). The CDR3 spans 13 residues. Trimming took off 4 bases at V and 10 bases at J, with 11 bases between the two ends. Germline V gives CDR1 LGHDT, CDR2 YNNKEL (reference sequence). CDR3 DNA: TGTGCCAGCAGCCCCGGGGATACGAACGTCCTGACTTTC. It yields the protein CASSPGDTNVLTF.

This clonotype appeared a single time. The chain links TRBV12-3 or TRBV12-4 to TRBJ2-3, with D uncertain. Trimming took off 7 bases at V and 2 bases at J, with 22 bases between the two ends. This CDR3 has 17 amino acids. The CDR3 coding sequence is TGTGCCAGCATCCGGGTGAAGTTGGCCTCCCCCACAGATACGCAGTATTTT. It encodes CASIRVKLASPTDTQYF.

The V call is TRBV3-1, the J call TRBJ1-1; D gene uncertain. Trimming removed 3 bases from V and 7 bases from J, with 12 bases in between. CDR3 size: 13 residues. The germline CDR1 and CDR2 sequences are LGHDT and YNNKEL (reference sequence). The CDR3 region is CASSQLAAFEAFF. DNA of the CDR3: TGTGCCAGCAGCCAGTTAGCAGCTTTTGAAGCTTTCTTT.